This paragraph reports one T cell receptor (beta chain). This table comes from immunoSEQ multiplex PCR, and its TCRdb copy is limited to in-frame clones, with some not included. The repertoire has more than 110,000 clones, under 90% of them found once; the top ten carry 1.6%. These data come from a study of blood T cell repertoires in COVID-19. Unmatched junction bases numbered 8, after V lost 2 bases and J lost 4 bases. The CDR3 is made up of 15 amino acids. Germline V gives CDR1 SEHNR, CDR2 FQNEAQ (reference sequence). The chain combines TRBV7-9 with TRBJ2-7, with 7 bases fitting TRBD2. This sequence was found in a woman under 30 who had been exposed to COVID-19. Sequencing was done on a sample of PBMCs or T cells enriched from blood (not recorded which). CDR3 coding DNA: TGTGCCAGCAGCTTATCTGGCGGGAGCTTTTACGAGCAGTACTTC. Translated, it gives CASSLSGGSFYEQYF.